One and the same sample provided the 30 T cell receptor beta chains below, sequenced in a study of blood T cell repertoires in COVID-19. The data were produced by immunoSEQ multiplex PCR, yet TCRdb's version contains in-frame clones alone and is incomplete. The data contain about 310,000 clones, 85% to 90% of them singletons. Material: peripheral blood. All receptors come from a woman in her 30s with COVID-19, enrolled during active disease.

The chain joins TRBV6-5 to TRBJ2-5; tentative D call: TRBD2 (7 bases). Trimming removed 0 bases at V and 5 bases at J, with 16 bases between. The CDR3 has 16 residues. Germline V CDR1 and CDR2: MNHEY, SVGAGI. Here the CDR3 reads CASSYSTGRGGETQYF. CDR3 nucleotide sequence: TGTGCCAGCAGTTACTCTACAGGGAGGGGAGGGGAGACCCAGTACTTC.

This sequence joins TRBV12-5 and TRBJ2-3; 12 positions match TRBD2. CDR1 is LGHNT and CDR2 is FRNRAP in the germline V gene. With 7 bases clipped from V and 4 bases from J, the junction kept 6 bases outside the gene matches. The CDR3 extends over 15 amino acids. CDR3 amino acids: CASAPGLAGSDTQYF. CDR3 sequence (DNA): TGTGCTAGTGCCCCGGGACTAGCGGGCTCAGATACGCAGTATTTT.

The chain employs TRBV5-6 and TRBJ2-1, with TRBD1 matching over 11 bases. The CDR3 spans 13 residues. Trimming at V came to 8 bases and at J to 6 bases, leaving 4 bases not matched to a gene. The germline CDR1 and CDR2 sequences are SGHDT and YYEEEE. Here the CDR3 DNA reads TGTGCCAGTCGGGACAGGGGGAGCAATGAGCAGTTCTTC. Amino acids: CASRDRGSNEQFF.

The chain carries TRBV28 and TRBJ1-2; 10 positions match TRBD1. The CDR3 contains 15 residues. J gave up 8 bases and V 2 bases, and 8 bases lay outside the gene matches. Germline CDR1 is MDHEN and CDR2 is SYDVKM. The CDR3 here is CASSLNRDRGYGYTF. The CDR3 nucleotides read TGTGCCAGCAGTTTAAATAGGGACAGGGGCTACGGCTACACCTTC.

The chain has TRBV20-1 and TRBJ1-5, with 9 positions matching TRBD1. CDR3 length equals 11 residues. V was clipped by 6 bases and J by 11 bases; unmatched bases: 5. Germline assignment: CDR1 DFQATT and CDR2 SNEGSKA (reference sequence). CDR3 DNA sequence: TGCAGTGCATTAGGGGACAGGGCCCAGCATTTT. Amino acids: CSALGDRAQHF.

The V call is TRBV28, the J call TRBJ1-1; D might be TRBD1 (6 bases). The CDR3 totals 14 residues. Germline V gene data show CDR1 as MDHEN and CDR2 as SYDVKM. The V end lost 5 bases, the J end lost 6 bases, and 16 bases lay between the germline ends. The CDR3 spells CASSRGSTWAEAFF. The CDR3 bases are TGTGCCAGCAGTAGGGGGTCAACATGGGCTGAAGCTTTCTTT.

In its sample, this clone was seen a few times. The J gene is TRBJ1-3, the V gene TRBV30; 7 nucleotides agree with TRBD1. The CDR3 extends over 14 amino acids. Germline V gives CDR1 GTSNPN, CDR2 SVGIG (reference sequence). The junction had 5 bases not matched to a gene; V was cut back by 3 bases and J by 3 bases. The CDR3 region has the DNA TGTGCCTGGAGGACAGGGAGTTTTGGAAACACCATATATTTT. Translated: CAWRTGSFGNTIYF.

The chain combines TRBV30 with TRBJ1-1; D gene ambiguous. The ends were cut back, 5 bases at V and 2 bases at J, with 9 bases in the middle. Per germline, CDR1 GTSNPN and CDR2 SVGIG (reference sequence). The CDR3 spans 12 residues. CDR3 nucleotide sequence: TGTGCCTGGGGGCAGGCAAACACTGAAGCTTTCTTT. This sequence encodes CAWGQANTEAFF.

J is TRBJ1-2 and V is TRBV2, with 7 bases aligning to TRBD1. V shed 4 bases, J shed 5 bases, and the junction held 4 bases outside the gene matches. The CDR3 is 13 residues long. Germline V gives CDR1 SNHLY, CDR2 FYNNEI. The CDR3 loop reads CASSAGQRYGYTF. The DNA of the CDR3 is TGTGCCAGCAGTGCGGGACAGCGGTATGGCTACACCTTC.

A word on this clone: The junction and the germline gene differ at one end; a read error may be behind it. This chain connects TRBV7-9 to TRBJ2-2, with 7 bases that match TRBD2. CDR3 length: 13 amino acids. Germline CDR1 SEHNR, CDR2 FQNEAQ (reference sequence). CDR3 in DNA: TGCTGTTCCATTCGGGGGGACACCGGGGAGCTGTTTTTT. Residues: CCSIRGDTGELFF.

This chain joins TRBV10-2 and TRBJ2-1; no reliable D call. V lost 2 bases and J 5 bases, leaving 7 bases between the germline ends. The germline gives CDR1 WSHSY, CDR2 SAAADI. The CDR3 is 13 residues long. As DNA, the CDR3 is TGCGCCAGCAGTGAGGACACCAACAATGAGCAGTTCTTC. This codes for CASSEDTNNEQFF.

V gene TRBV11-2 combines with J gene TRBJ1-2, with D unresolved. Per the germline V gene, CDR1 is SGHAT and CDR2 is FQNNGV. The CDR3 sequence is 15 residues long. Between the trimmed V and J ends, which lost 2 bases and 8 bases, there was a span of 18 bases. This CDR3 reads CASSLSIGERNGYTF. CDR3 nucleotide sequence: TGTGCCAGCAGCTTATCGATCGGGGAACGGAACGGCTACACCTTC. Looking up the rest from reference TRBV11-2 and TRBJ1-2 gives the full variable domain: EAGVAQSPRYKIIEKRQSVAFWCNPISGHATLYWYQQILGQGPKLLIQFQNNGVVDDSQLPKDRFSAERLKGVDSTLKIQPAKLEDSAVYLCASSLSIGERNGYTFGSGTRLTVV.

V gene TRBV7-3 combines with J gene TRBJ2-1; 10 bases line up with TRBD2. Unmatched junction bases numbered 14, after V lost 5 bases and J lost 4 bases. This CDR3 has 18 residues. Germline V gene lookup returns CDR1 SGHTA and CDR2 FQGTGA. The CDR3 DNA is TGTGCCAGCAGCCTACTAGCGGGATATGCGACCGGATACAATGAGCAGTTCTTC. This codes for CASSLLAGYATGYNEQFF.

This chain uses TRBV11-2 with TRBJ2-7; 10 positions agree with TRBD1. The CDR3 is 16 residues long. CDR1 and CDR2 (germline): SGHAT, FQNNGV. Unmatched junction bases numbered 5, after V lost 1 base and J lost 2 bases. The CDR3: CASSLVGTGVAYEQYF. CDR3 sequence (DNA): TGTGCCAGCAGCTTAGTGGGGACAGGGGTGGCCTACGAGCAGTACTTC. The full variable domain, rest sourced from reference TRBV11-2 and TRBJ2-7, is EAGVAQSPRYKIIEKRQSVAFWCNPISGHATLYWYQQILGQGPKLLIQFQNNGVVDDSQLPKDRFSAERLKGVDSTLKIQPAKLEDSAVYLCASSLVGTGVAYEQYFGPGTRLTVT.

The DNA of the CDR3 is TGTGCCAGCAGTTTATTAGGACAGGGGAATGAGCAGTTCTTC. It is translated as CASSLLGQGNEQFF. J is TRBJ2-1 and V is TRBV27, with 9 bases lining up with TRBD1. The V gene end was trimmed by 1 base and the J gene end by 7 bases; junction bases not matched to a gene: 2. In germline, CDR1 is MNHEY, CDR2 SMNVEV (reference sequence). The CDR3 covers 14 residues.

The chain uses TRBV30 and TRBJ2-3; D unresolved. The CDR3 spans 14 residues. V was cut by 1 base and J by 3 bases, with 11 bases left in between. Germline CDR1 and CDR2: GTSNPN and SVGIG (reference sequence). DNA of the CDR3: TGTGCCTGGAGTGAGTCGCAGTTTACAGATACGCAGTATTTT. Translated: CAWSESQFTDTQYF.

The chain employs TRBV9 and TRBJ2-1; 9 nucleotides align to TRBD1. V was pared by 0 bases and J by 7 bases, with 11 bases of the junction left unmatched. The length of the CDR3 is 17 residues. The germline V gene encodes CDR1 SGDLS and CDR2 YYNGEE. The CDR3 nucleotides read TGTGCCAGCAGCGTAGCCAGGGGGACAGGGACCGGGAATGAGCAGTTCTTC. Translating gives CASSVARGTGTGNEQFF.

V gene TRBV19 combines with J gene TRBJ1-3, with D hard to call. Looked up from germline, CDR1 is LNHDA and CDR2 is SQIVND (reference sequence). V was shortened by 5 bases and J by 2 bases, with 7 bases between the two germline ends. The CDR3 contains 13 residues. In DNA form, the CDR3 reads TGTGCCAGTAGTTCAGAAGCTGGAAACACCATATATTTT. It yields the protein CASSSEAGNTIYF.

This clone occurred once. The chain is built from TRBV5-1 and TRBJ1-4, with 7 bases matching TRBD1. Trimming at V came to 4 bases and at J to 1 base, leaving 1 base not matched to a gene. The CDR3 extends over 14 amino acids. Germline V gives CDR1 SGHRS, CDR2 YFSETQ. CDR3 in DNA: TGCGCCAGCAGCAGACAGGGAACTAATGAAAAACTGTTTTTT. Amino acids: CASSRQGTNEKLFF.

V and J are TRBV5-1 and TRBJ1-1; maybe TRBD1 (5 bases). V lost 2 bases, J lost 5 bases, and 7 bases lay in between. The CDR3 consists of 12 residues. Germline values: CDR1 SGHRS, CDR2 YFSETQ. The CDR3 protein is CASSLQETEAFF. The DNA of the CDR3 is TGCGCCAGCAGCTTACAGGAGACTGAAGCTTTCTTT.

The chain has TRBV12-3 or TRBV12-4 and TRBJ2-3; D ambiguous. V was pared by 6 bases and J by 5 bases, with 12 bases between. This CDR3 contains 13 residues. The CDR3 loop reads CASSPLPRDTQYF. CDR3 sequence (DNA): TGTGCCAGCAGCCCTCTTCCGAGAGATACGCAGTATTTT.

The rearrangement uses TRBV12-3 or TRBV12-4 and TRBJ2-7; the D gene is possibly TRBD1 (5 bases). V shed 5 bases and J shed 4 bases, with 12 bases lying between them. The CDR3 runs 13 residues. The DNA of the CDR3 is TGTGCCAGCAGTGTCGCAGGGATTTACGAGCAGTACTTC. Translation: CASSVAGIYEQYF.

This chain joins TRBV5-1 and TRBJ1-2; 8 bases map to TRBD1. CDR3 length: 15 residues. Trimming removed 2 bases from V and 0 bases from J; junction bases left unmatched: 3. Germline values: CDR1 SGHRS, CDR2 YFSETQ. Here the CDR3 reads CASSFGDRSNYGYTF. The CDR3 DNA sequence: TGCGCCAGCAGCTTCGGGGACAGGTCTAACTATGGCTACACCTTC.

The chain combines TRBV30 with TRBJ2-7, with TRBD2 matching over 12 bases. The CDR3 consists of 15 residues. CDR1 and CDR2 (germline): GTSNPN, SVGIG (reference sequence). Trimming at V came to 1 base and at J to 3 bases, leaving 4 bases not matched to a gene. Here the CDR3 DNA reads TGTGCCTGGAGTGGGACTAGCGGGACCCGCTACGAGCAGTACTTC. It codes for CAWSGTSGTRYEQYF.

The rearrangement joins TRBV5-1 to TRBJ2-7; 9 bases match TRBD1. Germline V gene lookup returns CDR1 SGHRS and CDR2 YFSETQ. The CDR3 contains 13 residues. Trimming removed 6 bases from V and 4 bases from J; junction bases left unmatched: 5. The DNA for the CDR3 is TGCGCCAGCAATGGACAGGGGCCGTACGAGCAGTACTTC. Translating gives CASNGQGPYEQYF.

The CDR3 spells CASSQAWGQGINEQYF. CDR3 in DNA: TGCGCCAGCAGCCAAGCCTGGGGACAGGGGATCAACGAGCAGTACTTC. This rearrangement joins TRBV4-1 to TRBJ2-7, with TRBD1 matching 10 bases. V trimming: 1 base; J trimming: 5 bases; junction bases outside the gene matches: 8. The CDR3 covers 16 residues. CDR1 and CDR2 from the germline V gene are MGHRA and YSYEKL.

This chain uses TRBV7-9 with TRBJ2-2, with 8 bases lining up with TRBD2. With 1 base clipped from V and 6 bases from J, the junction kept 13 bases outside the gene matches. The CDR3 sequence is 18 residues long. CDR1 and CDR2 from the germline V gene are SEHNR and FQNEAQ (reference sequence). CDR3 sequence reads: CASSLVGVAGRVAGELFF. Here the CDR3 DNA reads TGTGCCAGCAGCTTAGTCGGGGTAGCGGGACGTGTGGCCGGGGAGCTGTTTTTT. The full variable domain, completed using reference TRBV7-9 and TRBJ2-2, is DTGVSQNPRHKITKRGQNVTFRCDPISEHNRLYWYRQTLGQGPEFLTYFQNEAQLEKSRLLSDRFSAERPKGSFSTLEIQRTEQGDSAMYLCASSLVGVAGRVAGELFFGEGSRLTVL.

The chain has TRBV19 and TRBJ2-1; 7 bases are a match to TRBD1. Germline V gene data show CDR1 as LNHDA and CDR2 as SQIVND (reference sequence). Losses at the gene ends were 2 bases for V and 10 bases for J; bases not matched to a gene: 2. The CDR3 consists of 12 residues. CDR3 region: CASSIWDREQFF. The DNA of the CDR3 is TGTGCCAGTAGTATATGGGACAGAGAGCAGTTCTTC.

This clone was recorded a few times. The V and J genes are TRBV2 and TRBJ2-1; perhaps TRBD2 as D (6 bases). Germline CDR1 is SNHLY and CDR2 is FYNNEI. Between the trimmed V and J ends, which lost 4 bases and 5 bases, there was a span of 18 bases. The CDR3 runs 16 residues. The CDR3 sequence: CASSAPPAEGNNEQFF. CDR3 nucleotides: TGTGCCAGCAGTGCCCCCCCAGCGGAGGGGAACAATGAGCAGTTCTTC.

The gene calls are TRBV5-1 and TRBJ2-2; 15 bases align to TRBD2. The V gene end was trimmed by 3 bases and the J gene end by 0 bases; junction bases not matched to a gene: 3. The CDR3 is 18 residues long. Germline CDR1 SGHRS, CDR2 YFSETQ. CDR3 sequence (DNA): TGCGCCAGCAGCTGGGGACTAGCGGGAGGCTCGAACACCGGGGAGCTGTTTTTT. Translated: CASSWGLAGGSNTGELFF.